This T cell receptor (beta chain) stems from a study of cytomegalovirus exposure and HLA in healthy donors. This clone appeared a single time. Germline assignment: CDR1 LGHNA and CDR2 YNFKEQ. Trimming cost V 4 bases and J 9 bases; bases outside gene matches: 5. The length of the CDR3 is 15 residues. PCR amplification relied on 60 Vbeta primers (plus 13 Jbeta primers). Sequencing used immunoSEQ multiplex PCR; TCRdb keeps in-frame clones, though not all of them. The data show roughly 200,000 clones, about 80% seen once. Sequences were obtained from PBMCs. This receptor was identified in a boy younger than 18 in good health and CMV-seronegative. The J gene is TRBJ2-1, the V gene TRBV4-2, with 14 bases fitting TRBD2. The CDR3 DNA reads as TGTGCCAGCAGCCTCGGGACTAGCGGGGGTGGTGAGCAGTTCTTC. This sequence encodes CASSLGTSGGGEQFF.